Only a few counts were recorded for the clone carrying this T cell receptor (beta chain). Both 60 Vbeta primers and 13 Jbeta primers went into the PCR. The data were produced by immunoSEQ multiplex PCR, yet TCRdb's version contains in-frame clones alone and is incomplete. Of 95,000 to 150,000 clones in the sample, roughly three fifths were seen once. This record belongs to a study of cytomegalovirus exposure and HLA in healthy donors. From germline, CDR1 is MDHEN and CDR2 SYDVKM. This CDR3 contains 13 residues. Between the trimmed V and J ends, which lost 8 bases and 0 bases, there was a span of 10 bases.

The receptor comes from a woman aged 40 to 49 in good health and CMV-seropositive. Specimen: PBMCs. The chain has TRBV28 and TRBJ1-1, with D hard to call. This CDR3 is CASGDSMNTEAFF. The DNA for the CDR3 is TGTGCCAGCGGAGATTCGATGAACACTGAAGCTTTCTTT.